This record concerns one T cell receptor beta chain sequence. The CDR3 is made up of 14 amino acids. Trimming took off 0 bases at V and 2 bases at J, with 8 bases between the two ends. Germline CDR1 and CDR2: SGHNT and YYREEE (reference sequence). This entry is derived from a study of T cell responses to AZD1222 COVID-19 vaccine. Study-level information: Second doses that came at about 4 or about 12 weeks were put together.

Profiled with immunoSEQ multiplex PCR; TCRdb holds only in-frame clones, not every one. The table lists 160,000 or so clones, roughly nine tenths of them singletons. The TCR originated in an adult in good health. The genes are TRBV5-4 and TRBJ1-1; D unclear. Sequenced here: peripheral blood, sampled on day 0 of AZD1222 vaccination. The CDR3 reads CASSLARGNTEAFF. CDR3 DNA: TGTGCCAGCAGCTTGGCGCGGGGAAACACTGAAGCTTTCTTT.